The subject of this entry is one T cell receptor beta chain. Its antigen remains unidentified. The data belong to a study of shared clonotypes between healthy human individuals. Study as a whole: Researchers assigned three CD4 naive, three CD4 memory, two CD8 naive and one CD8 memory plate to each donor. Study findings and constraints: The genetic and exposure-history diversity represented was limited by few donors. Sequencing depth was expected to affect clonotype sharing among donors.

As originally analysed: Without quality scores, immunoSEQ junctional reads could not be filtered like full-length reads. The assay was immunoSEQ multiplex PCR, and TCRdb's table has in-frame clones only and misses some. V and J calls and clone size follow that table, whereas D and trimming were derived from the DNA. The sample contains more than 2,000,000 clones, more than 80% of which appear only once. Trimming stripped 5 bases from V and 2 bases from J, with 10 bases between. Germline assignment: CDR1 SGHNT and CDR2 YYREEE (reference sequence). The CDR3 extends over 13 amino acids. The sample consisted of naive CD4+ T cells from PBMCs. Subset of the sample: CD45RA+ positively selected. V is TRBV5-4 and J is TRBJ2-5; perhaps D is TRBD1 or TRBD2 (5 bases each). The source of this sequence is a man between 18 and 35 years old in good health. Some clones in this sample may be carry-over from other donors' samples. CDR3 sequence: CASRGTNQETQYF. DNA for the CDR3: TGTGCCAGCAGAGGGACGAATCAAGAGACCCAGTACTTC.